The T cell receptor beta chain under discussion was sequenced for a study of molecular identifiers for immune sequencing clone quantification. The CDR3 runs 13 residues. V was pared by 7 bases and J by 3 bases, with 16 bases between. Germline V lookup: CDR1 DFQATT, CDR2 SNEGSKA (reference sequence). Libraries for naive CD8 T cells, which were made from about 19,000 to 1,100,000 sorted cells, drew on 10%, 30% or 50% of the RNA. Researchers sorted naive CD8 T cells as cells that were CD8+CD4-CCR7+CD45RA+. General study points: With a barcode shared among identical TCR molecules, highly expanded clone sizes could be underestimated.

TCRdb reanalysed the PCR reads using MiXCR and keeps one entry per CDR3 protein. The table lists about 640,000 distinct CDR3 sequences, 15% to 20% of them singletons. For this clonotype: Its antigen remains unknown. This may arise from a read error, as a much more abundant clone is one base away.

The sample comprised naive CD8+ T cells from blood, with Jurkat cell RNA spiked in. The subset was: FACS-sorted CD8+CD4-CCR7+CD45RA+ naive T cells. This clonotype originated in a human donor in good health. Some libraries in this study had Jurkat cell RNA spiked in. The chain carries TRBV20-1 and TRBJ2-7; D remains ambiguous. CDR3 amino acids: CSVVPSGIYEQYF. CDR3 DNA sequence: TGCAGTGTCGTACCCTCTGGGATCTACGAGCAGTACTTC.